Only a few counts were recorded for the clone carrying this T cell receptor beta chain. The data were obtained in a study of blood T cell repertoires in COVID-19. Sequencing used immunoSEQ multiplex PCR; TCRdb keeps in-frame clones, though not all of them. Of approximately 250,000 clones in the sample, approximately 89% were seen once. Per germline, CDR1 SGHRS and CDR2 YFSETQ. V was pared by 1 base and J by 6 bases, with 10 bases of the junction left unmatched. This CDR3 spans 15 amino acids. Sequencing was carried out using peripheral blood. The chain recombines TRBV5-1 with TRBJ2-7, with TRBD1 matching 7 bases. This sequence was found in a woman aged 55-70 years who had recovered from COVID-19. The CDR3 sequence is CASSLRGRGKGEQYF. CDR3 DNA: TGCGCCAGCAGCTTGAGGGGCAGGGGGAAGGGCGAGCAGTACTTC.